This T cell receptor (beta chain) was recorded in a study of T cell repertoires in cytomegalovirus infection. Background on the study: Signatures in public TCR beta sequences pointed to both CMV infection and matching HLA type. Study-level findings and limits: HLA-C-restricted, CMV-specific TCR beta clonotypes were dominant ex vivo. Cumulated frequencies of public TCR beta families served to identify carriers of CMV plus the relevant HLA.

From the reads, TCRdb called clonotypes with MiXCR, one entry per CDR3 protein. The profile covers over 200,000 distinct CDR3 sequences, with roughly an eighth appearing a single time and about 10% taken by the ten largest. Per the germline V gene, CDR1 is DFQATT and CDR2 is SNEGSKA (reference sequence). The CDR3 totals 12 residues. Germline trimming cut 6 bases from V and 10 bases from J; bases unmatched to any gene: 9. This clonotype was seen more than once but under ten times. Its antigen is unknown. This receptor was identified in a human donor in good health (CMV status not recorded). Some clones in this sample may be carry-over from other donors' samples. This chain joins TRBV20-1 and TRBJ1-1; TRBD1 matches 9 bases. Input material: PBMCs. The DNA of the CDR3 is TGCAGTGCAACAAGGACAGGGGCGGTAGCTTTCTTT. This gives the protein CSATRTGAVAFF.